Ten or more counts support the clone carrying this T cell receptor (beta chain). Antigen specificity is unknown. This sample was taken from a study of T cell repertoires in cytomegalovirus infection. Looking at the study overall: Both recently identified HLA-C-restricted and well-studied HLA-B-restricted CMV epitopes were used in the study. General observations from the study: There were carriers of CMV plus the relevant HLA, and cumulative public TCR beta family frequency identified them. Predominance within the ex vivo response was attributable to HLA-C-restricted CMV-specific TCR beta clonotypes.

V gave up 4 bases and J gave up 1 base, with 16 bases separating them. This CDR3 is built from 16 residues. Germline V gene lookup returns CDR1 MGHRA and CDR2 YSYEKL. MiXCR, run by TCRdb on the reads, gives a single entry per CDR3 protein. The sample consists of about 130,000 distinct CDR3 sequences, more than 25% of them appearing once. This sequence originates from a human donor in good health (CMV status not recorded). Some clones in this sample may be carry-over from other donors' samples. This specimen was CD8+ T cells from cultured PBMCs, taken from culture after CMV antigen stimulation. V is TRBV4-1 and J is TRBJ1-1, with D uncertain. The CDR3 reads CASSPFFGDPNTEAFF. The CDR3, as DNA: TGCGCCAGCAGCCCTTTCTTTGGAGACCCGAACACTGAAGCTTTCTTT.